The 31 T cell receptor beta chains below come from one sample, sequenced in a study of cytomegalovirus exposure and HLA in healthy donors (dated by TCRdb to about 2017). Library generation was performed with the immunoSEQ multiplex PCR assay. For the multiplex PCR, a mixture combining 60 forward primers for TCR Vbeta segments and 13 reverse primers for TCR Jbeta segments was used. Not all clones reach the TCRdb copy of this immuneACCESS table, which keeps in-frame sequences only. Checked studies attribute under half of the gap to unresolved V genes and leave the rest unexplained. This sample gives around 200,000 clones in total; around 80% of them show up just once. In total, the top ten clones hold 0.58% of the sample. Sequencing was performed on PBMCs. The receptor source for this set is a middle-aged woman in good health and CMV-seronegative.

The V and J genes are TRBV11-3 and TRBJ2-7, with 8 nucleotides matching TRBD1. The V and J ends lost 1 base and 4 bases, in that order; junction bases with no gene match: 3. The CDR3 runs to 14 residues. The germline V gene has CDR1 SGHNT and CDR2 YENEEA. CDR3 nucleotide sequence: TGTGCCAGCAGCTTAGTGGACAGGGCGTACGAGCAGTACTTC. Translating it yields CASSLVDRAYEQYF.

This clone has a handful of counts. CDR3 nucleotides: TGTGCCATCAGTGAGGGCCAGGGGGCCTACAATGAGCAGTTCTTC. Translating gives CAISEGQGAYNEQFF. This chain connects TRBV10-3 to TRBJ2-1; TRBD1 matches at 7 bases. Germline CDR1 ENHRY, CDR2 SYGVKD. V trimming: 2 bases; J trimming: 2 bases; junction bases outside the gene matches: 3. CDR3 length: 15 amino acids.

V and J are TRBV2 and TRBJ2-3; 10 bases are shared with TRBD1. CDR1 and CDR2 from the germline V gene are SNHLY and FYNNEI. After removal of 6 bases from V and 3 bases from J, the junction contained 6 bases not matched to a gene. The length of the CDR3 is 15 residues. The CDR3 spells CASRAGQGWTDTQYF. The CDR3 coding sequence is TGTGCCAGCAGGGCGGGACAGGGGTGGACAGATACGCAGTATTTT.

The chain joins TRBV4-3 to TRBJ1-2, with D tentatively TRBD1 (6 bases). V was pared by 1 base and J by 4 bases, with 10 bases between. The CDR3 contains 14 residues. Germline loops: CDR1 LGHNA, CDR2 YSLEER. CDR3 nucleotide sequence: TGCGCCAGCAGCCAAGTGGACAGCTCCTATGGCTACACCTTC. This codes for CASSQVDSSYGYTF.

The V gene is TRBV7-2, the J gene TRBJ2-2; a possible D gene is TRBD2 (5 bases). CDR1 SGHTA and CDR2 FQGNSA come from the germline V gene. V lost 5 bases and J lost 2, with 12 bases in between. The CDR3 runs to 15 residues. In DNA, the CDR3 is TGTGCCAGCAGCAGGAGGCAGCCTAACACCGGGGAGCTGTTTTTT. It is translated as CASSRRQPNTGELFF.

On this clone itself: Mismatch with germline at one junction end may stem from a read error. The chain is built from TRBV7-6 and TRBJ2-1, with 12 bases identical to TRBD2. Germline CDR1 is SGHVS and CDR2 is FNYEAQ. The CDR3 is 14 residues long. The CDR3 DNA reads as TGTGCCAGCAGCCTAGCGGGGGGGCACAATGAGCAGTTCTTC. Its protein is CASSLAGGHNEQFF.

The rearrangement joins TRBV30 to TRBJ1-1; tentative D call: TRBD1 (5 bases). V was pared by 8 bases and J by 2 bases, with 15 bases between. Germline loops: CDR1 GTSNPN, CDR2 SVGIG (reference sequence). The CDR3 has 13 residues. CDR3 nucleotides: TGTGCCCGCTGGGGCGGGGGAAACACTGAAGCTTTCTTT. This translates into CARWGGGNTEAFF. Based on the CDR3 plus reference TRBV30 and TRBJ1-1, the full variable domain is SQTIHQWPATLVQPVGSPLSLECTVEGTSNPNLYWYRQAAGRGLQLLFYSVGIGQISSEVPQNLSASRPQDRQFILSSKKLLLSDSGFYLCARWGGGNTEAFFGQGTRLTVV.

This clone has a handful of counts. The CDR3 DNA is TGTGCCAGCAGTGAAGCACAATTGAACACTGAAGCTTTCTTT. Its protein product is CASSEAQLNTEAFF. The chain employs TRBV6-1 and TRBJ1-1; D call uncertain. CDR1 MNHNS and CDR2 SASEGT come from the germline V gene. Trimming removed 0 bases from V and 0 bases from J, with 5 bases in between. The CDR3 sequence is 14 residues long.

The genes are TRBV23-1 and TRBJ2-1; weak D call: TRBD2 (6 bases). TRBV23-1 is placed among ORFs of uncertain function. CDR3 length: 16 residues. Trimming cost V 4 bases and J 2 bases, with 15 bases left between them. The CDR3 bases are TGCGCCAGCAGTCGGACCACACGGGGGACCTACAATGAGCAGTTCTTC. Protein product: CASSRTTRGTYNEQFF.

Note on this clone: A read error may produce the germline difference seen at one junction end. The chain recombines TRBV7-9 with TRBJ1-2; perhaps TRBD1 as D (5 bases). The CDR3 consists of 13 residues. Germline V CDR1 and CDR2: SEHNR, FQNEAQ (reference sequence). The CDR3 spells CSSSPGRGLGYTF. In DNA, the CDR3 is TGTTCCAGCAGCCCGGGCCGGGGACTTGGCTACACCTTC.

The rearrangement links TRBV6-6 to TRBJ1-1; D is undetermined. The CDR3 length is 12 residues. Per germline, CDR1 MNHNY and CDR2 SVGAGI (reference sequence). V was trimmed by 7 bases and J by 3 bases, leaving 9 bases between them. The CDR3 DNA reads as TGTGCCAGCATTAGCCGGGACACTGAAGCTTTCTTT. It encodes CASISRDTEAFF.

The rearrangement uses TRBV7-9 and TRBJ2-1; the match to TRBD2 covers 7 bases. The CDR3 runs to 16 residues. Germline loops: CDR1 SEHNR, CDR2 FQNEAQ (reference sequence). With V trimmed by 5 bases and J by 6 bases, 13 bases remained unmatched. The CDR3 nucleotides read TGTGCCAGCAGCCCTGGATGGACTAGAGGTTCCAATGAGCAGTTCTTC. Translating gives CASSPGWTRGSNEQFF.

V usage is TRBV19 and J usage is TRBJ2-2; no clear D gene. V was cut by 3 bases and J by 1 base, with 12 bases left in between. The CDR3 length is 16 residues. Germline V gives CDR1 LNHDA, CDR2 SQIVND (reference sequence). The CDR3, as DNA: TGTGCCAGTAGTATCCCTGGCAAACGGAACACCGGGGAGCTGTTTTTT. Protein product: CASSIPGKRNTGELFF.

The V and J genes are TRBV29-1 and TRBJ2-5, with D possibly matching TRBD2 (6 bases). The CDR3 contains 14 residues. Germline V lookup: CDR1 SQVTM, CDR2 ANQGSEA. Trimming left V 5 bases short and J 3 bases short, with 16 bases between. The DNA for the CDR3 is TGCAGCGTTAGGGGACTGATAATTGAAGAGACCCAGTACTTC. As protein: CSVRGLIIEETQYF.

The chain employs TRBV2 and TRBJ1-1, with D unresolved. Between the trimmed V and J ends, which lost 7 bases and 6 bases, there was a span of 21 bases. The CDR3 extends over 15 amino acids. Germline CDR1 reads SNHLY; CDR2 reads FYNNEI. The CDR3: CASTEVLGVLAEAFF. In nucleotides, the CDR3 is TGTGCCAGCACGGAGGTACTTGGTGTGCTGGCTGAAGCTTTCTTT.

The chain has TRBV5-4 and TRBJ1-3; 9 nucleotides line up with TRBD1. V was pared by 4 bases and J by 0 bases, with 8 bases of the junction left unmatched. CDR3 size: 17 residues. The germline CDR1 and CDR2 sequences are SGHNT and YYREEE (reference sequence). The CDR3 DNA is TGTGCCAGCAGCGCTACCGGGACAGGGATCTCTGGAAACACCATATATTTT. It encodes CASSATGTGISGNTIYF. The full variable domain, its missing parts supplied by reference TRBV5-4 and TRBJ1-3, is ETGVTQSPTHLIKTRGQQVTLRCSSQSGHNTVSWYQQALGQGPQFIFQYYREEENGRGNFPPRFSGLQFPNYSSELNVNALELDDSALYLCASSATGTGISGNTIYFGEGSWLTVV.

The CDR3 sequence: CASSPGLAGYNEQFF. In DNA form, the CDR3 reads TGTGCCAGCAGCCCCGGACTAGCGGGATACAATGAGCAGTTCTTC. This sequence joins TRBV7-3 and TRBJ2-1; 12 bases are a match to TRBD2. The CDR3 covers 15 residues. V shed 5 bases, J shed 4 bases, and the junction held 3 bases outside the gene matches. CDR1 SGHTA and CDR2 FQGTGA come from the germline V gene.

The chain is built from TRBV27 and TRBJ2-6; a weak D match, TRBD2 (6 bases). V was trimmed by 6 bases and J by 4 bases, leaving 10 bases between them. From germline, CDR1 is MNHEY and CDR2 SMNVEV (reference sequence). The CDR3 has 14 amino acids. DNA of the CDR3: TGTGCCAGCAGGGGGGGAACCGGGGCCAACGTCCTGACTTTC. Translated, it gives CASRGGTGANVLTF. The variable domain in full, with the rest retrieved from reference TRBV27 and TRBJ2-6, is EAQVTQNPRYLITVTGKKLTVTCSQNMNHEYMSWYRQDPGLGLRQIYYSMNVEVTDKGDVPEGYKVSRKEKRNFPLILESPSPNQTSLYFCASRGGTGANVLTFGAGSRLTVL.

The CDR3 reads CASSLTGGWDEQYF. The DNA for the CDR3 is TGTGCCAGCAGTCTGACAGGGGGCTGGGACGAGCAGTACTTC. This chain uses TRBV28 with TRBJ2-7, with TRBD1 matching 10 bases. The ends lost 5 bases at V and 5 bases at J; junction bases unmatched: 6. The CDR3 has 14 amino acids. Germline CDR1 and CDR2: MDHEN and SYDVKM.

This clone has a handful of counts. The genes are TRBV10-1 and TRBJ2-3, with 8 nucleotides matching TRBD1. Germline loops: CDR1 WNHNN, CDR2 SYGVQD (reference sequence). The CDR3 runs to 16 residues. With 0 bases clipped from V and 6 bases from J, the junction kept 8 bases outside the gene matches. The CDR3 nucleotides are TGCGCCAGCAGTGAGTCGCGGCAGGGGGCTGGTGATACGCAGTATTTT. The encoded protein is CASSESRQGAGDTQYF.

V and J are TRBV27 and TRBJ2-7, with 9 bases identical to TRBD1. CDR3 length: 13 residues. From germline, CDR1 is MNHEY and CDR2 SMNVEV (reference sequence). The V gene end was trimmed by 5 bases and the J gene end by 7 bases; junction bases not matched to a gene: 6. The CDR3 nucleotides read TGTGCCAGCAGTCCATCCGGGACAGGGGAGCAGTACTTC. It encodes CASSPSGTGEQYF.

In DNA, the CDR3 is TGCGCCAGCAGCTTAAGGACTAGCGGGGGAAGAGAAGAGACCCAGTACTTC. Its protein is CASSLRTSGGREETQYF. This chain links TRBV5-1 with TRBJ2-5, with TRBD2 matching over 13 bases. Germline assignment: CDR1 SGHRS and CDR2 YFSETQ. The CDR3 contains 17 residues. Trimming at V came to 2 bases and at J to 3 bases, leaving 7 bases not matched to a gene.

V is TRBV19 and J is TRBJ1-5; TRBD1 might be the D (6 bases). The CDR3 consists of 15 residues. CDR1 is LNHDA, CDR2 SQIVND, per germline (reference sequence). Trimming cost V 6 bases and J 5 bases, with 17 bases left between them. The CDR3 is CASSPKQGLYQPQHF. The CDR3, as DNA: TGTGCCAGTAGCCCAAAACAGGGTCTGTATCAGCCCCAGCATTTT.

The CDR3: CASSFPDRGFPKGTQYF. The DNA for the CDR3 is TGTGCCAGCAGCTTCCCAGACAGGGGGTTCCCTAAAGGGACCCAGTACTTC. The rearrangement joins TRBV7-8 to TRBJ2-5; TRBD1 aligns across 9 bases. The CDR3 is 17 amino acids. CDR1 and CDR2 (germline): SGHVS, FQNEAQ. J was trimmed by 7 bases and V by 3 bases; bases with no gene match: 15.

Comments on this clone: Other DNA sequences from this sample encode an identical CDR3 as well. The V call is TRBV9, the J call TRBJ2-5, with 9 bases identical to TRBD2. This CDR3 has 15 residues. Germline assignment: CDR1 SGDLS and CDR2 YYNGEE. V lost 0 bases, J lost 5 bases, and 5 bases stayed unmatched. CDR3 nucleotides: TGTGCCAGCAGCGTAGGTAGCGGGGGAGGGGAGACCCAGTACTTC. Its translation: CASSVGSGGGETQYF.

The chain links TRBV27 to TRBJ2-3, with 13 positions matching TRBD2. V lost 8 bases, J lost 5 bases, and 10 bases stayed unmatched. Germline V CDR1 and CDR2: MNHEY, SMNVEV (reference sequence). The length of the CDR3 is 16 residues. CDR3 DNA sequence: TGTGCCAGCCGACCTTTACTAGCGGGGGGGGGAGATACGCAGTATTTT. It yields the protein CASRPLLAGGGDTQYF.

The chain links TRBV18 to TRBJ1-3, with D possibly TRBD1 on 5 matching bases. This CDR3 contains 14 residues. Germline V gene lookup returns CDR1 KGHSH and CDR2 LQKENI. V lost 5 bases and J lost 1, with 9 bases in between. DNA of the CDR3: TGTGCCAGCTCAGGTACAGGTTCTGGAAACACCATATATTTT. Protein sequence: CASSGTGSGNTIYF.

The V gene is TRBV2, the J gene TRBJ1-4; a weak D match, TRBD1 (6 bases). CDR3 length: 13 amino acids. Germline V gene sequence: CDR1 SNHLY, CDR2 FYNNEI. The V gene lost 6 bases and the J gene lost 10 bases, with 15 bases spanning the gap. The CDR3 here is CASSEGVVGKLFF. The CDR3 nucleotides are TGTGCCAGCAGCGAGGGGGTAGTGGGAAAACTGTTTTTT.

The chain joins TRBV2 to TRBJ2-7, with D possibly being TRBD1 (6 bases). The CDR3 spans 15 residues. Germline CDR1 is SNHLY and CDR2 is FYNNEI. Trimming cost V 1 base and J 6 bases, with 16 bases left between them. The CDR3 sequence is CASSEGVGGLGEQYF. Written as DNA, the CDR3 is TGTGCCAGCAGTGAAGGGGTAGGGGGTCTGGGCGAGCAGTACTTC.

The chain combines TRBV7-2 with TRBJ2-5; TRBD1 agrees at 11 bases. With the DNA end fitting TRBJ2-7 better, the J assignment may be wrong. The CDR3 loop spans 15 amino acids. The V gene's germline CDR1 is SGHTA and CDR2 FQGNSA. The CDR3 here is CASSWTGGEFNEQYF. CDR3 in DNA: TGTGCCAGCAGCTGGACAGGGGGCGAGTTCAACGAGCAGTACTTC.

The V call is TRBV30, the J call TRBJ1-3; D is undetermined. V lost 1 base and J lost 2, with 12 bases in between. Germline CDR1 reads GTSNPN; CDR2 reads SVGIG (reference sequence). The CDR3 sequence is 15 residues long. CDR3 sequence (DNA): TGTGCCTGGAGTGATCTCGGGGAAGCTGGAAACACCATATATTTT. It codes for CAWSDLGEAGNTIYF.